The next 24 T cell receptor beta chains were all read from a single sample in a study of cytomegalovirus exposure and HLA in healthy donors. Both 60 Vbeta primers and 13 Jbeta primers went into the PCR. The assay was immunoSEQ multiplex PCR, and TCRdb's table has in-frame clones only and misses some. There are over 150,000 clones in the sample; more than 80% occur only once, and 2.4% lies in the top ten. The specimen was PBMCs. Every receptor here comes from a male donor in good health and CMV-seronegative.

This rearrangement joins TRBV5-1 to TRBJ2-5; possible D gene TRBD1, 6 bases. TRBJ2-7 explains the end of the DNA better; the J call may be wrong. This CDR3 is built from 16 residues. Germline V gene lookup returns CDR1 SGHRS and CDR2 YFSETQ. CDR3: CASSLGWAGVLHEQYF. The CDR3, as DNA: TGCGCCAGCAGCTTAGGGTGGGCAGGGGTCCTCCACGAGCAGTACTTC.

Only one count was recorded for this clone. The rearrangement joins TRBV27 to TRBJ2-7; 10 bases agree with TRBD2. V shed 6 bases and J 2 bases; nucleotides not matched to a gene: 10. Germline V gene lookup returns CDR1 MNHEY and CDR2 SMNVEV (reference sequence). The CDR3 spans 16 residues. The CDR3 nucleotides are TGTGCCAGCAGCCACTCGTCTAGCGGGGGCACCTACGAGCAGTACTTC. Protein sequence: CASSHSSSGGTYEQYF.

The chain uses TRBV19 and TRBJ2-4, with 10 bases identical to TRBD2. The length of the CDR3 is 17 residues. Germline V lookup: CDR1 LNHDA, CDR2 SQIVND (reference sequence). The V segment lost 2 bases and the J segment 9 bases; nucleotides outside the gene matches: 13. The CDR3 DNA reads TGTGCCAGTAGTATACACGAGGGACTAGCGAAGGGTAGCATTCAGTACTTC. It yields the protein CASSIHEGLAKGSIQYF.

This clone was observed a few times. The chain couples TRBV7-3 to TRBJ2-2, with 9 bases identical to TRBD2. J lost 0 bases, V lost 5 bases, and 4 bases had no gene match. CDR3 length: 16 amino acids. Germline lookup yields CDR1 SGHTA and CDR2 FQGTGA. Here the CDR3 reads CASSPSSGANTGELFF. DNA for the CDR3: TGTGCCAGCAGCCCCTCTAGCGGGGCGAACACCGGGGAGCTGTTTTTT. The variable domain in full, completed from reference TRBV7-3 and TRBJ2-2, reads GAGVSQTPSNKVTEKGKYVELRCDPISGHTALYWYRQSLGQGPEFLIYFQGTGAADDSGLPNDRFFAVRPEGSVSTLKIQRTERGDSAVYLCASSPSSGANTGELFFGEGSRLTVL.

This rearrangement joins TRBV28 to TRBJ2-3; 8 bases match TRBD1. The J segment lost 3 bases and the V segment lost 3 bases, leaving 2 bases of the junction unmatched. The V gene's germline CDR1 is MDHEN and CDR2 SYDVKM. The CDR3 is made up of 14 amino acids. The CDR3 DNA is TGTGCCAGCAGTTTCAGGGGGCTAACAGATACGCAGTATTTT. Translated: CASSFRGLTDTQYF.

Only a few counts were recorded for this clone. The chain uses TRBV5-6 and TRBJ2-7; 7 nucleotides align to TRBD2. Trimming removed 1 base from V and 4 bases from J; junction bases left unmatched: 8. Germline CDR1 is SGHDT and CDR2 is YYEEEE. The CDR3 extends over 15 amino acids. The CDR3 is CASSLSLPSGYEQYF. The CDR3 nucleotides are TGTGCCAGCAGCTTGAGCCTGCCTAGCGGTTACGAGCAGTACTTC.

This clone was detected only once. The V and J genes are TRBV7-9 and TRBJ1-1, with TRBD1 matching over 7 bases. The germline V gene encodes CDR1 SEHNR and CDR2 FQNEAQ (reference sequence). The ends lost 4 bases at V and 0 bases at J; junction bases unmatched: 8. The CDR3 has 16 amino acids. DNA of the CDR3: TGTGCCAGCAGCTCCCTGGGACAGCGGATGAACACTGAAGCTTTCTTT. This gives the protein CASSSLGQRMNTEAFF.

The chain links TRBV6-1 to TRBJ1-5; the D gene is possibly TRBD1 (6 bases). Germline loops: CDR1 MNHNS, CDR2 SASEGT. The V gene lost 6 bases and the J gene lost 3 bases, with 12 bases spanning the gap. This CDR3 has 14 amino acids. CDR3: CASSIQGHNQPQHF. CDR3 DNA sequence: TGTGCCAGCAGCATACAGGGCCACAATCAGCCCCAGCATTTT.

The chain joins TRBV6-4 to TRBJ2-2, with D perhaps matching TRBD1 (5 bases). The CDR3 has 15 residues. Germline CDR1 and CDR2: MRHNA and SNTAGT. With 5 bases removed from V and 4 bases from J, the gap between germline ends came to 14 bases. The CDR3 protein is CASSTFQGSTGELFF. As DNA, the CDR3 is TGTGCCAGCAGTACGTTTCAGGGAAGCACCGGGGAGCTGTTTTTT.

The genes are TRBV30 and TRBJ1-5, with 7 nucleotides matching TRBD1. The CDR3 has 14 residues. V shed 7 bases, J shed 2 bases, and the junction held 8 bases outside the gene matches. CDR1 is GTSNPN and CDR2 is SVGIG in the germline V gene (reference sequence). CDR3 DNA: TGTGCCTTTTCGAGGGACAGAGGCAATCAGCCCCAGCATTTT. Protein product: CAFSRDRGNQPQHF.

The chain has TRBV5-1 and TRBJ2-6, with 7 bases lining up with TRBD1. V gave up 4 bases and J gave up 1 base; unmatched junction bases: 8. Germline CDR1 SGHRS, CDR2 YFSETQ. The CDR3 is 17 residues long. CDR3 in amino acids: CASSEGTVVSGANVLTF. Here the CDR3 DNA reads TGCGCCAGCAGCGAAGGGACAGTAGTTTCTGGGGCCAACGTCCTGACTTTC. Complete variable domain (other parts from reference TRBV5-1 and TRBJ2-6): KAGVTQTPRYLIKTRGQQVTLSCSPISGHRSVSWYQQTPGQGLQFLFEYFSETQRNKGNFPGRFSGRQFSNSRSEMNVSTLELGDSALYLCASSEGTVVSGANVLTFGAGSRLTVL.

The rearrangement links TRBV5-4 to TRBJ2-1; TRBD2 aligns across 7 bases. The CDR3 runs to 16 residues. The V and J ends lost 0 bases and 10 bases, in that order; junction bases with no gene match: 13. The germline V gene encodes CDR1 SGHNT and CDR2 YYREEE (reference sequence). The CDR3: CASSLGGAWDGREQFF. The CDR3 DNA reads TGTGCCAGCAGCTTGGGTGGGGCGTGGGACGGGAGGGAGCAGTTCTTC.

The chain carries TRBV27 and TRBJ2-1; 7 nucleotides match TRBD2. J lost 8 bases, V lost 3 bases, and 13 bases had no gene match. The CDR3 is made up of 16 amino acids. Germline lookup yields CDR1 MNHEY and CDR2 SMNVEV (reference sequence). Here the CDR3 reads CASSFEAGLPGHEQFF. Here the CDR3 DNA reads TGTGCCAGCAGTTTCGAAGCGGGGCTCCCAGGGCATGAGCAGTTCTTC.

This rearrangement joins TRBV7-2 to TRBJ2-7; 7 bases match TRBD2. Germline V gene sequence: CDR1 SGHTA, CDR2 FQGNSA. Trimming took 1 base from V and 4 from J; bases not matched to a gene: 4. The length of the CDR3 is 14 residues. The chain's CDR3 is CASSLVGGSYEQYF. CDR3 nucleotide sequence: TGTGCCAGCAGCTTAGTTGGCGGGAGTTACGAGCAGTACTTC.

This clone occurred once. The CDR3 protein is CASSPRLDSGNTIYF. CDR3 coding DNA: TGTGCCAGCAGCCCTCGACTGGACTCTGGAAACACCATATATTTT. The rearrangement joins TRBV7-2 to TRBJ1-3, with no clear D. The length of the CDR3 is 15 residues. V was cut by 5 bases and J by 0 bases, with 11 bases left in between. Germline V gene lookup returns CDR1 SGHTA and CDR2 FQGNSA.

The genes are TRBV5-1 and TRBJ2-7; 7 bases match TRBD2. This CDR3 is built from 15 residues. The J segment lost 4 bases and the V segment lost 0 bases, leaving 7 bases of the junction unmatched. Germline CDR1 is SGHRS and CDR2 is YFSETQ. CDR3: CASSLGVAGPYEQYF. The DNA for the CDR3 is TGCGCCAGCAGCTTGGGGGTAGCGGGCCCATACGAGCAGTACTTC.

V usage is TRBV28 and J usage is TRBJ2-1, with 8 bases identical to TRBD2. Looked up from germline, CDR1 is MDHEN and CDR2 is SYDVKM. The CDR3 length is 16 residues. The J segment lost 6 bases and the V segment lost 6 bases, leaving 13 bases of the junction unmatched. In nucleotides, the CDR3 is TGTGCCAGCAGAACAAAGCGGGAGCCTGGGATCAATGAGCAGTTCTTC. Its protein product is CASRTKREPGINEQFF.

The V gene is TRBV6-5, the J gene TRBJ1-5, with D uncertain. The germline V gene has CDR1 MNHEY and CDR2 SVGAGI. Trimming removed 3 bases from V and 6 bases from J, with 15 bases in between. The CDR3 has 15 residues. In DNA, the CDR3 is TGTGCCAGCAGTTATGGATCCCGAGGAGGTCAGCCCCAGCATTTT. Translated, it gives CASSYGSRGGQPQHF.

DNA for the CDR3: TGTGCCAGCAGTTCCCGATCCGGTGGTAGCGGGGGACGAGAGACCCAGTACTTC. It codes for CASSSRSGGSGGRETQYF. The chain has TRBV28 and TRBJ2-5; TRBD2 matches at 9 bases. The CDR3 totals 18 residues. Trimming took 4 bases from V and 4 from J; bases not matched to a gene: 16. Germline CDR1 MDHEN, CDR2 SYDVKM. Looking up the rest from reference TRBV28 and TRBJ2-5 gives the full variable domain: DVKVTQSSRYLVKRTGEKVFLECVQDMDHENMFWYRQDPGLGLRLIYFSYDVKMKEKGDIPEGYSVSREKKERFSLILESASTNQTSMYLCASSSRSGGSGGRETQYFGPGTRLLVL.

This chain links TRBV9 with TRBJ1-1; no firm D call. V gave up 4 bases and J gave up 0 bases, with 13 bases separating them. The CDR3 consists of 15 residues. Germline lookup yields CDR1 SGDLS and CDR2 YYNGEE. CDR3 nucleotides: TGTGCCAGCAGCTTCTTAGGAGTAATGAACACTGAAGCTTTCTTT. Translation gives CASSFLGVMNTEAFF.

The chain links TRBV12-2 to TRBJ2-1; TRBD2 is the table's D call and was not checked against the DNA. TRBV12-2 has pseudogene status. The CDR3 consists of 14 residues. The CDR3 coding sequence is TGTGCAAGTCGCTTTAGGAGCTCCTACAATGAGCAGTTCTTC. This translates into CASRFRSSYNEQFF.

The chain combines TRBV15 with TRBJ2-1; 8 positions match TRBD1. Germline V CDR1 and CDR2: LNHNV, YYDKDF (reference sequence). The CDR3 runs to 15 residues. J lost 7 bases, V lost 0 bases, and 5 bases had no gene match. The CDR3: CATSRDGTGENEQFF. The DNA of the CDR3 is TGTGCCACCAGCAGAGATGGGACAGGAGAAAATGAGCAGTTCTTC.

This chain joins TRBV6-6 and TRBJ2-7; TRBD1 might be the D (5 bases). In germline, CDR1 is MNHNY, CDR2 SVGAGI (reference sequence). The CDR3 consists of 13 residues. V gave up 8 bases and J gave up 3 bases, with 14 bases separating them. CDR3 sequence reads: CASGDRQYYEQYF. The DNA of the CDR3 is TGTGCCAGCGGAGATAGACAGTACTACGAGCAGTACTTC.

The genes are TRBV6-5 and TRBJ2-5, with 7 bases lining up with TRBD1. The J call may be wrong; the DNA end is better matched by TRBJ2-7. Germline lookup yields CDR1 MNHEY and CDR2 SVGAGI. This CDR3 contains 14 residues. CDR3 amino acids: CASSRDSPWYEQYF. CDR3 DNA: TGTGCCAGCAGTAGGGACAGTCCGTGGTACGAGCAGTACTTC.